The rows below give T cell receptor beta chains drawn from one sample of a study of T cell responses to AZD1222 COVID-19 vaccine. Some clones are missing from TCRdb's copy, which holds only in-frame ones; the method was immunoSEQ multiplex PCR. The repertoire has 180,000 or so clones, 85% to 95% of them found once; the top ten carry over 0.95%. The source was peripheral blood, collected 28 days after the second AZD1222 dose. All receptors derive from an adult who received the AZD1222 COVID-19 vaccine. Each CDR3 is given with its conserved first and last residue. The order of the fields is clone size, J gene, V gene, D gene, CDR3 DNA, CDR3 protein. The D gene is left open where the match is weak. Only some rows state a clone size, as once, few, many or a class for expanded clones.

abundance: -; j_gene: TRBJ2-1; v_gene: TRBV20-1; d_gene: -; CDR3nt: TGCAGTGCCCCTACCGAGACTGAGCAGTTCTTC; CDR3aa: CSAPTETEQFF
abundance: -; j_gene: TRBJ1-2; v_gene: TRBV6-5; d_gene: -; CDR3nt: TGTGCCAGCAGGGTACAGGGCTATGGCTACACCTTC; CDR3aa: CASRVQGYGYTF
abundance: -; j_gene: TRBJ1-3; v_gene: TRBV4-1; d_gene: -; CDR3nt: TGCGCCAGCAGCGAACAGGGCTCCGGAAACACCATATATTTT; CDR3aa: CASSEQGSGNTIYF
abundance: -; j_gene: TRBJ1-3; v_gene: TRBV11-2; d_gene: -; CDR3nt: TGTGCCAGCAGCTTAGAGCGGGGTCCCATATATTTT; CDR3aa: CASSLERGPIYF
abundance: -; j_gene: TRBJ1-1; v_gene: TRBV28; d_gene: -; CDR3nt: TGTGCCAGCAGCATCTCAGGGCAGAAAGCTTTCTTT; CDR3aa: CASSISGQKAFF
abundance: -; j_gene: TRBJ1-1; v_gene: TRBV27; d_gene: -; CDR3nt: TGTGCCAGCAGTTTATCAGGGATGAACACTGAAGCTTTCTTT; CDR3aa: CASSLSGMNTEAFF
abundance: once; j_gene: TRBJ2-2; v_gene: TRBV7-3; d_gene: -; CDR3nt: TGTGCCAGCAGCCCCCCCCCGGGGGAGACCGGGGAGCTGTTTTTT; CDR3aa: CASSPPPGETGELFF
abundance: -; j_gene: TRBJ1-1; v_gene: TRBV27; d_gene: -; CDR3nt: TGTGCCAGCAGTTTGTTAAGGGGAACTGAAGCTTTCTTT; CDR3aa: CASSLLRGTEAFF
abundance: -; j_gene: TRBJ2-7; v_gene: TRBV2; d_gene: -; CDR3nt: TGTGCCACTGAGGGAGAATACGAGCAGTACTTC; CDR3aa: CATEGEYEQYF
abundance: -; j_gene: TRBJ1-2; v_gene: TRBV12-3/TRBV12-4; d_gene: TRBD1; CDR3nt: TGTGCCAGCAGCGGACAGGGTAACTATGGCTACACCTTC; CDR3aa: CASSGQGNYGYTF
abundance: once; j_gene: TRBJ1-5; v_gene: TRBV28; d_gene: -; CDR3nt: TGTGCCAGCAGTAGAGGACGGATAAATCAGCCCCAGCATTTT; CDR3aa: CASSRGRINQPQHF
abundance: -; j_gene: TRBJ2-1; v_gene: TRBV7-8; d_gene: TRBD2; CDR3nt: TGTGCCAGCAGCTTACGTAGCGGGGGTTACAATGAGCAGTTCTTC; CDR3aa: CASSLRSGGYNEQFF
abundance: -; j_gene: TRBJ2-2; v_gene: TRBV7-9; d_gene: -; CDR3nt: TGTGCCAGCACCATGGAAGGGTCCGGGGAGCTGTTTTTT; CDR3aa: CASTMEGSGELFF
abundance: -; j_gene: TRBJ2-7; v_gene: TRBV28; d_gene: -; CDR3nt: TGTGCCAGCAGGGGCGGGACAAGGGTTTACGAGCAGTACTTC; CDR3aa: CASRGGTRVYEQYF
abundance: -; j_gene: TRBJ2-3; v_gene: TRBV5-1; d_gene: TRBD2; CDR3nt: TGCGCCAGCAGCTGGCCTAGCGGGGTAGAAGCAGATACGCAGTATTTT; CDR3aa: CASSWPSGVEADTQYF
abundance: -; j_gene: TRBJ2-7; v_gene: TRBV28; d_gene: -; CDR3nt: TGTGCCAGCAGTCCTTCCCAGGGGCATTACTTC; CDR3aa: CASSPSQGHYF
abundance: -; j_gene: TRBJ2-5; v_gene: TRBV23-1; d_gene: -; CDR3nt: TGCGCCAGCAGTTTCCACGGGTCCCTCCGAGAGACCCAGTACTTC; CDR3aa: CASSFHGSLRETQYF
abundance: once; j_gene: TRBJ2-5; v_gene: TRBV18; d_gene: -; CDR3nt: TGTGCCAGCTCACCGGGGGCCCTAGGACAAGAGACCCAGTACTTC; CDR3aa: CASSPGALGQETQYF
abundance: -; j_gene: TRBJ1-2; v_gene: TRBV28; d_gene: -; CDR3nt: TGTGCCAGCAGCCCACGGAACTATGGCTACACCTTC; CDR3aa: CASSPRNYGYTF
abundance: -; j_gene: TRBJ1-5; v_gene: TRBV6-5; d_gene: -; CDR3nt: TGTGCCAGCAGCTCCGAAGCGGGTGGCCATCAGCCCCAGCATTTT; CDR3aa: CASSSEAGGHQPQHF
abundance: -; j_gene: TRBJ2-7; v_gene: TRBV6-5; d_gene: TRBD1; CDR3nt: TGTGCCAGCAGTTACGGGACAGCTGGTCCCTACGAGCAGTACTTC; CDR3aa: CASSYGTAGPYEQYF
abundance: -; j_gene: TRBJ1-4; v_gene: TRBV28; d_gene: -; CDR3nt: TGTGCCAGCAGTTTGGGGGGAACAACTAATGAAAAACTGTTTTTT; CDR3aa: CASSLGGTTNEKLFF